This T cell receptor beta chain is drawn from a study of T cell repertoires in cytomegalovirus infection. TCRdb re-called the reads with MiXCR, one entry per CDR3 protein. The table records more than 350,000 distinct CDR3 sequences, 25% to 40% of them present only once. CDR3 size: 15 residues. Germline-derived CDR1 and CDR2 are SGHDN and FVKESK. With 1 base removed from V and 5 bases from J, the gap between germline ends came to 13 bases. This clonotype was sampled from a human donor in good health (CMV status not recorded). Some clones in this sample may be carry-over from other donors' samples. The chain carries TRBV14 and TRBJ2-3; D unresolved. What was sequenced was PBMCs. The CDR3 protein is CASSQGQMVRDTQYF. CDR3 DNA: TGTGCCAGCAGCCAAGGTCAAATGGTCCGAGATACGCAGTATTTT.